Presented here are 17 T cell receptor beta chains from one specimen sequenced in a study of T cells in localized non-small cell lung cancer. The method was immunoSEQ multiplex PCR; TCRdb's version includes in-frame clones alone and lacks a portion of them. Seen here are around 25,000 clones, 92% observed once, and the top ten hold around 15%. The specimen comprised peripheral blood, sampled before any cancer treatment. The source of these receptors is a man aged 35 to 70 with stage III squamous cell lung carcinoma.

The genes are TRBV28 and TRBJ2-2; 11 bases are shared with TRBD2. The CDR3 spans 15 residues. V lost 7 bases and J lost 4; bases outside the gene matches: 5. In germline, CDR1 is MDHEN, CDR2 SYDVKM. Here the CDR3 DNA reads TGTGCCAGCACAACTAGCGGGAGCTCCACCGGGGAGCTGTTTTTT. Translated: CASTTSGSSTGELFF.

This clone was seen just once. The DNA of the CDR3 is TGTGCCAGCAGCCCCTCGGGTGAGCACACTGAAGCTTTCTTT. Its translation: CASSPSGEHTEAFF. The V call is TRBV9, the J call TRBJ1-1; D remains unclear. The V gene lost 4 bases and the J gene lost 3 bases, with 13 bases spanning the gap. The CDR3 totals 14 residues. CDR1 and CDR2 from the germline V gene are SGDLS and YYNGEE.

The V call is TRBV18, the J call TRBJ1-4; no definite D call. Germline loops: CDR1 KGHSH, CDR2 LQKENI. V gave up 6 bases and J gave up 0 bases, with 11 bases separating them. This CDR3 region has 15 residues. The CDR3 region is CASSPDGPTNEKLFF. The CDR3 coding sequence is TGTGCCAGCTCCCCCGACGGACCAACTAATGAAAAACTGTTTTTT.

This chain connects TRBV30 to TRBJ1-5; TRBD1 matches at 8 bases. This CDR3 region has 16 residues. CDR1 is GTSNPN, CDR2 SVGIG, per germline (reference sequence). V shed 8 bases, J shed 0 bases, and the junction held 12 bases outside the gene matches. The CDR3 nucleotides read TGTGCCCGAAAGACAGGGGCAAGATGTAGCAATCAGCCCCAGCATTTT. Translation: CARKTGARCSNQPQHF.

The chain recombines TRBV5-6 with TRBJ1-3; possible D gene TRBD1, 6 bases. This CDR3 is 14 amino acids long. The V gene's germline CDR1 is SGHDT and CDR2 YYEEEE. V was trimmed by 0 bases and J by 4 bases, leaving 8 bases between them. This CDR3 is CASSLATGGNTIYF. The CDR3 DNA reads TGTGCCAGCAGCTTGGCTACAGGGGGAAACACCATATATTTT.

The chain combines TRBV6-4 with TRBJ2-1; weak D call: TRBD2 (7 bases). V gave up 2 bases and J gave up 4 bases, with 12 bases separating them. The length of the CDR3 is 15 residues. Germline CDR1 and CDR2: MRHNA and SNTAGT. The CDR3 protein is CASSDGGGAYNEQFF. In DNA, the CDR3 is TGTGCCAGCAGTGACGGGGGGGGCGCATACAATGAGCAGTTCTTC.

The chain couples TRBV28 to TRBJ2-3, with 9 bases matching TRBD1. CDR3 length: 16 amino acids. Germline-derived CDR1 and CDR2 are MDHEN and SYDVKM. The V and J ends lost 6 bases and 5 bases, in that order; junction bases with no gene match: 12. CDR3 DNA sequence: TGTGCCAGCAGCAGCCCGGGACAGGGACGTGAAGATACGCAGTATTTT. Encoded protein: CASSSPGQGREDTQYF.

The gene calls are TRBV25-1 and TRBJ2-5; weak D call: TRBD2 (5 bases). The CDR3 runs to 16 residues. The germline V and J ends were trimmed by 3 bases and 4 bases, with 18 bases remaining between them. Germline CDR1 is MGHDK and CDR2 is SYGVNS. The CDR3 region is CASSDGSVSEGETQYF. The DNA for the CDR3 is TGTGCCAGCAGTGACGGCTCGGTCTCTGAGGGAGAGACCCAGTACTTC.

The chain joins TRBV7-3 to TRBJ2-1, with 8 nucleotides matching TRBD2. The V gene end was trimmed by 2 bases and the J gene end by 5 bases; junction bases not matched to a gene: 5. This CDR3 spans 15 amino acids. The germline gives CDR1 SGHTA, CDR2 FQGTGA. CDR3: CASSLGLAGHNEQFF. For the CDR3, the DNA is TGTGCCAGCAGCTTAGGGCTAGCGGGCCACAATGAGCAGTTCTTC.

V gene TRBV6-1 combines with J gene TRBJ2-3; D is unclear. V lost 2 bases and J lost 1, with 10 bases in between. CDR3 length: 15 amino acids. CDR1 and CDR2 (germline): MNHNS, SASEGT. The CDR3 DNA reads as TGTGCCAGCAGTGAAATGGGGTTGGGCACAGATACGCAGTATTTT. Translating it yields CASSEMGLGTDTQYF.

The rearrangement joins TRBV5-4 to TRBJ1-3; TRBD1 matches 10 bases. The ends lost 1 base at V and 0 bases at J; junction bases unmatched: 4. The V gene's germline CDR1 is SGHNT and CDR2 YYREEE (reference sequence). The CDR3 is 17 residues long. The CDR3 loop reads CASSLKTGGFSGNTIYF. CDR3 nucleotide sequence: TGTGCCAGCAGCTTGAAGACAGGGGGCTTCTCTGGAAACACCATATATTTT.

The V gene is TRBV27, the J gene TRBJ2-2; weak D call: TRBD1 (6 bases). V lost 2 bases and J lost 2, with 9 bases in between. The germline V gene has CDR1 MNHEY and CDR2 SMNVEV (reference sequence). This CDR3 spans 15 amino acids. CDR3 coding DNA: TGTGCCAGCAGTTTAAGGGGGATTAACACCGGGGAGCTGTTTTTT. Protein sequence: CASSLRGINTGELFF.

This sequence joins TRBV15 and TRBJ1-5; D gene uncertain. The germline CDR1 and CDR2 sequences are LNHNV and YYDKDF (reference sequence). The CDR3 totals 18 residues. Trimming left V 7 bases short and J 2 bases short, with 24 bases between. The CDR3 sequence is CATNPPISVPGGNQPQHF. CDR3 nucleotide sequence: TGTGCCACCAACCCACCAATAAGCGTTCCAGGAGGCAATCAGCCCCAGCATTTT. The complete variable domain, with remaining parts taken from reference TRBV15 and TRBJ1-5, reads DAMVIQNPRYQVTQFGKPVTLSCSQTLNHNVMYWYQQKSSQAPKLLFHYYDKDFNNEADTPDNFQSRRPNTSFCFLDIRSPGLGDTAMYLCATNPPISVPGGNQPQHFGDGTRLSIL.

The chain couples TRBV20-1 to TRBJ1-2; D ambiguous. Trimming shortened V by 1 base and J by 12 bases, and 12 bases separated the two germline ends. Germline V lookup: CDR1 DFQATT, CDR2 SNEGSKA (reference sequence). The length of the CDR3 is 11 residues. The CDR3 nucleotides are TGCAGTGCTAGAGTCAATGTCCGTGACACCTTC. Translated, it gives CSARVNVRDTF.

The CDR3 DNA is TGCGCCAGCAGCTTGTTCACGTCAGTTCTCCCGGGGTCGGATGAAAAACTGTTTTTT. Its protein product is CASSLFTSVLPGSDEKLFF. This chain uses TRBV5-1 with TRBJ1-4; D call uncertain. Germline V gene data show CDR1 as SGHRS and CDR2 as YFSETQ. The CDR3 consists of 19 residues. V was pared by 1 base and J by 6 bases, with 25 bases between.

In its sample, this clone was seen once. The rearrangement uses TRBV9 and TRBJ2-5, with 8 positions matching TRBD2. This CDR3 contains 17 residues. J was trimmed by 4 bases and V by 3 bases; bases with no gene match: 14. Germline V gene lookup returns CDR1 SGDLS and CDR2 YYNGEE. Written as DNA, the CDR3 is TGTGCCAGCAGCGCTACTAGCGGAAGGGGGTTTGGAGAGACCCAGTACTTC. Protein: CASSATSGRGFGETQYF.

The V gene is TRBV7-2, the J gene TRBJ2-3, with 7 bases lining up with TRBD1. Germline V lookup: CDR1 SGHTA, CDR2 FQGNSA. V shed 11 bases, J shed 0 bases, and the junction held 8 bases outside the gene matches. The CDR3 loop spans 14 amino acids. The CDR3 bases are TGTGCCGACAGGGAAGACCAAAGCACAGATACGCAGTATTTT. Its protein is CADREDQSTDTQYF.